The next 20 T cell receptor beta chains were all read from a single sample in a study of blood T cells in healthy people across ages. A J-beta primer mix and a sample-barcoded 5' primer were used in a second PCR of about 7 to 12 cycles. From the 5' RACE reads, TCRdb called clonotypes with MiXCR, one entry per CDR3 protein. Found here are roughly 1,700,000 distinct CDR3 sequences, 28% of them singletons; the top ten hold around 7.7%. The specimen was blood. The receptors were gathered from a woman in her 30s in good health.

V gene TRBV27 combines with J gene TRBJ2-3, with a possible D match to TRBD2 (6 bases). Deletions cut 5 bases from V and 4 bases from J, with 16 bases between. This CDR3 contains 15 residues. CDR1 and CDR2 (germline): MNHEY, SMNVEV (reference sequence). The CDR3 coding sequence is TGTGCCAGCAGTATCGCAGGGAGGTGGCCAGATACGCAGTATTTT. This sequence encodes CASSIAGRWPDTQYF.

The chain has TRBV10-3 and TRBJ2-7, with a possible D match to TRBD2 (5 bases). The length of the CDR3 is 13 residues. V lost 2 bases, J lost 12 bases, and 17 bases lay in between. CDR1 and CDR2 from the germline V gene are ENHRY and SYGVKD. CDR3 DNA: TGTGCCATCAGTGAGGGAGGACGAGAGACCCGGTACTTC. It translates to CAISEGGRETRYF.

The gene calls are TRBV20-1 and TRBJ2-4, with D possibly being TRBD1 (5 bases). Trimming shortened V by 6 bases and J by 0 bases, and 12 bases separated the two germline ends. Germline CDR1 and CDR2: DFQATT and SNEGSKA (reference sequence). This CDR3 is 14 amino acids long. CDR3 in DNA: TGCAGTGCCCATCAGGGTATAGCCAAAAACATTCAGTACTTC. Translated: CSAHQGIAKNIQYF.

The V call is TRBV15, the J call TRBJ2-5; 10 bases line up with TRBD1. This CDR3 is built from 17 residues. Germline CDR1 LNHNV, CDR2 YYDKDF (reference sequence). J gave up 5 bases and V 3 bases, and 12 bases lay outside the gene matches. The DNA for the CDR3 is TGTGCCACCAGCAGGACCCGTTGGACAGGGGGTAGGGAGACCCAGTACTTC. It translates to CATSRTRWTGGRETQYF.

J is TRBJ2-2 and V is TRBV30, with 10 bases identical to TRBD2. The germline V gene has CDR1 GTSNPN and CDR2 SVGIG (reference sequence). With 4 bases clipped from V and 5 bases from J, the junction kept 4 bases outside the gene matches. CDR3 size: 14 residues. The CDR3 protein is CAWNLAGDTGELFF. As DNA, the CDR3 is TGTGCCTGGAATCTAGCGGGAGATACCGGGGAGCTGTTTTTT.

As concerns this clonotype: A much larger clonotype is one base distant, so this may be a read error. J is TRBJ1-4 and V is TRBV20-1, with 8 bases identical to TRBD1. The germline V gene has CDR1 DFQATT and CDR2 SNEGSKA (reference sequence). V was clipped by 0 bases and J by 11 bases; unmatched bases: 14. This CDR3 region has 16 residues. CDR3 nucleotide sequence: TGCAGTGCTAGAGACCCCTGGGCAGGGGGCCAGGGGAAACTGTTTTTT. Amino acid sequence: CSARDPWAGGQGKLFF.

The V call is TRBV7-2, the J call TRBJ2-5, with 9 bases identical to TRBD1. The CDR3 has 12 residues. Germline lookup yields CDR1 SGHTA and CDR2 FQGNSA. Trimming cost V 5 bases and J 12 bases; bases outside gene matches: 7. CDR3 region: CASSPTRDREYF. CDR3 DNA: TGTGCCAGCAGCCCGACCCGGGACAGGGAGTACTTC.

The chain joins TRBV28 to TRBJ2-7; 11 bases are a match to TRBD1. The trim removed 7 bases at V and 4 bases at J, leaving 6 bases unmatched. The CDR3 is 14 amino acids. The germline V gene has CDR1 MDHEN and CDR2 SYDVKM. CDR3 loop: CASNWDRGMYEQYF. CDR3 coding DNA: TGTGCCAGCAACTGGGACAGGGGGATGTACGAGCAGTACTTC.

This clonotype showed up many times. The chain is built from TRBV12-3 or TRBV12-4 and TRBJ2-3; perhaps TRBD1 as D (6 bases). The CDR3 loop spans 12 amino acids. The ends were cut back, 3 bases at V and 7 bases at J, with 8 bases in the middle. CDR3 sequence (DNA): TGTGCCAGCAGTTTGGGGGCTAATACGCAGTATTTT. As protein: CASSLGANTQYF.

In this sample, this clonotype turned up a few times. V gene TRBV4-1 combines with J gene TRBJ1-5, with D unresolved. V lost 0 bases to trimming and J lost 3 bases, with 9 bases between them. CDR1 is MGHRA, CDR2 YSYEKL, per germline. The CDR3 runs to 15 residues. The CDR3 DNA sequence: TGCGCCAGCAGCCAAGACGGCCAGTTCAATCAGCCCCAGCATTTT. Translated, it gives CASSQDGQFNQPQHF.

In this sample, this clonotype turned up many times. This CDR3 is CASSLGLRYNEQFF. CDR3 in DNA: TGTGCCAGCAGCTTGGGACTCCGTTACAATGAGCAGTTCTTC. The rearrangement joins TRBV7-2 to TRBJ2-1; D is perhaps TRBD2 (6 bases). The CDR3 is made up of 14 amino acids. Germline-derived CDR1 and CDR2 are SGHTA and FQGNSA. Trimming took off 3 bases at V and 4 bases at J, with 10 bases between the two ends.

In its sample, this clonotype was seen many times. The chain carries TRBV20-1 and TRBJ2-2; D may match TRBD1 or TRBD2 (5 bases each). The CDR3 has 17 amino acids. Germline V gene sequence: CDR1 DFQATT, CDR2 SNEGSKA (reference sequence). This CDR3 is CSAERPGTVTNTGELFF. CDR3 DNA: TGCAGCGCCGAGCGGCCCGGGACGGTAACGAACACCGGGGAGCTGTTTTTT.

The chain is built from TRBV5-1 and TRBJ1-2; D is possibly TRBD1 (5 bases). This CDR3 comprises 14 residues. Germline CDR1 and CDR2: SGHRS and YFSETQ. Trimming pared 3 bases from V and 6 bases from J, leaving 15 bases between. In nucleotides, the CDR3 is TGCGCCAGCAGCTCGAAAGAGGGGCGGGATGGCTACACCTTC. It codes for CASSSKEGRDGYTF.

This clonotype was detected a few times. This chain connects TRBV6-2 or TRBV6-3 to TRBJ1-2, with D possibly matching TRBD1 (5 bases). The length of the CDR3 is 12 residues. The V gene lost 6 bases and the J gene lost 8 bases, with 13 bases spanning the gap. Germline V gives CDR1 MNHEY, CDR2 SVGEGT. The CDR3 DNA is TGTGCCAGCAGCCTCGGGACGGAGGGCTACACCTTC. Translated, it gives CASSLGTEGYTF.

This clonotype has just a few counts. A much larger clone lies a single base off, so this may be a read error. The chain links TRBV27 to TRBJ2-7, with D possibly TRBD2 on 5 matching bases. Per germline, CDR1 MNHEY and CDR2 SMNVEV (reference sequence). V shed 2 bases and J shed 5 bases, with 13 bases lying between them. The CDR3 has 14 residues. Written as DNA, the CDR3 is TGTGCCAGCAGTTTAGTGGGAGTATCCCACGAGCAGTACTTC. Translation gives CASSLVGVSHEQYF.

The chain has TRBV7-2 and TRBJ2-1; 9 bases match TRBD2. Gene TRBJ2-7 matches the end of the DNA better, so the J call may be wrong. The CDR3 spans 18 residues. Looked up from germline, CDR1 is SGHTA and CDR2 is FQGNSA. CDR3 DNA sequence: TGTGCCAGCAGCTTAGTTACCTGCGGGGGGGCCATTAGTAGTGAGCAGTACTTC. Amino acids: CASSLVTCGGAISSEQYF.

This CDR3 reads CASSQSFLGLAPNTGELFF. The CDR3 coding sequence is TGCGCCAGCAGCCAATCGTTTTTGGGACTAGCGCCGAACACCGGGGAGCTGTTTTTT. This chain links TRBV4-3 with TRBJ2-2, with 10 bases fitting TRBD2. This CDR3 has 19 amino acids. Germline-derived CDR1 and CDR2 are LGHNA and YSLEER. With 2 bases clipped from V and 0 bases from J, the junction kept 9 bases outside the gene matches.

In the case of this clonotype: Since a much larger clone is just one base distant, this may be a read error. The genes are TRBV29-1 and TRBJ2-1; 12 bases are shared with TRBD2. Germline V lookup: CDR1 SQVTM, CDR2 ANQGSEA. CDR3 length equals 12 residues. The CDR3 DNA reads TGCAGCGCCACGACTAGCGGGAGAATGGAGTTGTTC. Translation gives CSATTSGRMELF.

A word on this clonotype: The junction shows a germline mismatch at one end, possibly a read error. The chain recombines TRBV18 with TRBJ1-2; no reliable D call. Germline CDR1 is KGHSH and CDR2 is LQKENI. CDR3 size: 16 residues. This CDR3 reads CASSLVSVGGDYDYTF. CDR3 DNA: TGTGCCAGCTCACTCGTTAGTGTGGGCGGTGACTATGACTACACCTTC.

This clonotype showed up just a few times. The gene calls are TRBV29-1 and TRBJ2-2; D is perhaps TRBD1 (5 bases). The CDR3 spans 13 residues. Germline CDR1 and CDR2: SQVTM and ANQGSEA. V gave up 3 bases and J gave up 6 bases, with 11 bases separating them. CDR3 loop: CSVEWGNAGELFF. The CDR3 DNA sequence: TGCAGCGTTGAGTGGGGCAACGCCGGGGAGCTGTTTTTT.